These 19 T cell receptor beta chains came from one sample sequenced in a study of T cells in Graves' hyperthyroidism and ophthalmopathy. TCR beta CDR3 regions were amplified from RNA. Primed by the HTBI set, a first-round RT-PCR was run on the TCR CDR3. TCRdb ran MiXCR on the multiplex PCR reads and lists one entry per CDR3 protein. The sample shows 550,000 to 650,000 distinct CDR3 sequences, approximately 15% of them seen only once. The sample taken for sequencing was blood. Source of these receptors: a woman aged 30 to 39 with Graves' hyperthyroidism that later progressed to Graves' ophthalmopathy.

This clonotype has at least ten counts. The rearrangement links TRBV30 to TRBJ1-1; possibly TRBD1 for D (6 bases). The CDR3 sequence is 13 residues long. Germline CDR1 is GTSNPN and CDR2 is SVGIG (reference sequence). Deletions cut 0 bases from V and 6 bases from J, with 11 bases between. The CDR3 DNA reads TGTGCCTGGAGTGTAAAGGGGGGGGCTGAAGCTTTCTTT. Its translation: CAWSVKGGAEAFF.

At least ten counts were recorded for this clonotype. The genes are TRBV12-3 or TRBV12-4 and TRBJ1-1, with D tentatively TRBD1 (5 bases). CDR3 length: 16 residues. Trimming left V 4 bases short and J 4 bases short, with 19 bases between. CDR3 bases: TGTGCCAGCAGTTCCCGGCCAGTGGGGGGAGGCACTGAAGCTTTCTTT. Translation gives CASSSRPVGGGTEAFF.

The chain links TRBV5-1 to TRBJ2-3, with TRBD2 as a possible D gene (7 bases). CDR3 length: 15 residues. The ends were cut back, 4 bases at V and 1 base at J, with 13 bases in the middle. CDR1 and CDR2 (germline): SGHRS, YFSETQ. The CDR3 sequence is CASSPGGAGTDTQYF. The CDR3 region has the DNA TGCGCCAGCAGCCCTGGGGGGGCGGGCACAGATACGCAGTATTTT. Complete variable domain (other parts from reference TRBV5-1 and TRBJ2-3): KAGVTQTPRYLIKTRGQQVTLSCSPISGHRSVSWYQQTPGQGLQFLFEYFSETQRNKGNFPGRFSGRQFSNSRSEMNVSTLELGDSALYLCASSPGGAGTDTQYFGPGTRLTVL.

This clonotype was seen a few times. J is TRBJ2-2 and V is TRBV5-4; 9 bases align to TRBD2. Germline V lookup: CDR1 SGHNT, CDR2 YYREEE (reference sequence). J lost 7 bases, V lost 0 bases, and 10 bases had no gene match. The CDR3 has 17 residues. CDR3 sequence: CASSLEGSGRASGELFF. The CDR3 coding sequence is TGTGCCAGCAGCTTGGAAGGTAGCGGGAGAGCGAGCGGGGAGCTGTTTTTT. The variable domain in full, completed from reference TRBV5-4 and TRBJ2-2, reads ETGVTQSPTHLIKTRGQQVTLRCSSQSGHNTVSWYQQALGQGPQFIFQYYREEENGRGNFPPRFSGLQFPNYSSELNVNALELDDSALYLCASSLEGSGRASGELFFGEGSRLTVL.

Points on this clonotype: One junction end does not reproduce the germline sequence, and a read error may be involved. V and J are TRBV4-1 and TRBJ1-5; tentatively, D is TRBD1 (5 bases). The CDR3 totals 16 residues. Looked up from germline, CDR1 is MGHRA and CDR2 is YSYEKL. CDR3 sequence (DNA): TGCGCCAGCAGCCAAGATAAAAGGGGAGACTATCAGCCCCAGCACTTT. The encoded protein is CASSQDKRGDYQPQHF.

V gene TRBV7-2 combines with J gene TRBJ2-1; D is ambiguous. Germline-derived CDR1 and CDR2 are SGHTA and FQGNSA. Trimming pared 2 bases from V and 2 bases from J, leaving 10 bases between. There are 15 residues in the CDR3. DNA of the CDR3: TGTGCCAGCAGCTTAAATGTGGAGCCCTACAATGAGCAGTTCTTC. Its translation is CASSLNVEPYNEQFF.

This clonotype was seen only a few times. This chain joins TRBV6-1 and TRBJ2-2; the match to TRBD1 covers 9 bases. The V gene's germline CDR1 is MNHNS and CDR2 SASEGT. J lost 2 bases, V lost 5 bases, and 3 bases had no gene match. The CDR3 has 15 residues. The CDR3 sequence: CASSWDRVNTGELFF. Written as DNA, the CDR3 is TGTGCCAGCAGTTGGGACAGGGTTAACACCGGGGAGCTGTTTTTT.

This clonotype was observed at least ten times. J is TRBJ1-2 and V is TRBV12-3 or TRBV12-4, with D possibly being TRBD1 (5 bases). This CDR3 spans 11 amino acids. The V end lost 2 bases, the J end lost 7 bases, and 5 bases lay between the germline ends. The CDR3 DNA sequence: TGTGCCAGCAGTTTACAGGGTGGCTACACCTTC. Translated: CASSLQGGYTF.

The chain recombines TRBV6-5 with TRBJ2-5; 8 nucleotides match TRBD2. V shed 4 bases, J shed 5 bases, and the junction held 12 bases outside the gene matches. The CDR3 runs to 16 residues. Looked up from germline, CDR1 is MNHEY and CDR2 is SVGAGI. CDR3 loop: CASSSPGPSGGETQYF. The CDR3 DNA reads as TGTGCCAGCAGTTCCCCGGGGCCGAGCGGGGGTGAGACCCAGTACTTC.

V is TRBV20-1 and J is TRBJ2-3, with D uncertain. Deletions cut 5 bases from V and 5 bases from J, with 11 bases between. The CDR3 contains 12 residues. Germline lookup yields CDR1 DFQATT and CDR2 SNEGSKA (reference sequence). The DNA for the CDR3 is TGCAGTGCTCCCCTAGTAAAAGATACGCAGTATTTT. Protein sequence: CSAPLVKDTQYF.

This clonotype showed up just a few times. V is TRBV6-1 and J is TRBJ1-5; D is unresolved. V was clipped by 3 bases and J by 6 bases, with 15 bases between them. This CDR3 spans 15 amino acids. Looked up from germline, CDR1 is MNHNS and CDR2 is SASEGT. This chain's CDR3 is CASSDFGLKGQPQHF. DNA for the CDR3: TGTGCCAGCAGTGATTTTGGTTTGAAGGGTCAGCCCCAGCATTTT.

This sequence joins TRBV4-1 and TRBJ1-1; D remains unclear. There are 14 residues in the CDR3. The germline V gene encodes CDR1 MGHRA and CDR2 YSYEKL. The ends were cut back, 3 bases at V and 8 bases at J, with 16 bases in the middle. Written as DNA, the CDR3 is TGCGCCAGCAGCCACAACTTAGGACCGTTCGAAGCTTTCTTT. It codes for CASSHNLGPFEAFF.

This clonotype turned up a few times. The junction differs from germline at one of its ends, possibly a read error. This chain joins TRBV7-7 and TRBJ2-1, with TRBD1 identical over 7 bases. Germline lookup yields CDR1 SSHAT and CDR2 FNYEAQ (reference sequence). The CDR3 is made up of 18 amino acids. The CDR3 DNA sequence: TGTGCTAGCAGCTTACAGCCCTGGGGACAGCTTTCAGGGAATGAGCAGTTCTTC. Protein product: CASSLQPWGQLSGNEQFF.

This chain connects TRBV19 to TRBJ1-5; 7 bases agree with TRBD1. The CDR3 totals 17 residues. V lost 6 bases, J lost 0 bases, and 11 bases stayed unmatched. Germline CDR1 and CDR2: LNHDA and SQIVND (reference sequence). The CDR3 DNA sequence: TGTGCCAGTAGACAGGGGCTGGGGAGCTATAGCAATCAGCCCCAGCATTTT. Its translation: CASRQGLGSYSNQPQHF.

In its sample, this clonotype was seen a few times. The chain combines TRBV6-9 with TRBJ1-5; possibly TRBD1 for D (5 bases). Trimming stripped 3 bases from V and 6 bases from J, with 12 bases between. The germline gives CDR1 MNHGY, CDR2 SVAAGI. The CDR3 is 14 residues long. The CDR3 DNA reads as TGTGCCAGCAGTTACGGGGGATCGGGTCAGCCCCAGCATTTT. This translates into CASSYGGSGQPQHF.

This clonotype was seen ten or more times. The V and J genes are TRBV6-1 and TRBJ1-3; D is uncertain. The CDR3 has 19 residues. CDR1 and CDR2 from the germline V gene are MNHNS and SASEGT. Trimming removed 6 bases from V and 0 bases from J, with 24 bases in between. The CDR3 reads CASRNTGGSGVLSGNTIYF. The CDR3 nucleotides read TGTGCCAGCAGAAACACGGGTGGGAGTGGGGTCCTCTCTGGAAACACCATATATTTT.

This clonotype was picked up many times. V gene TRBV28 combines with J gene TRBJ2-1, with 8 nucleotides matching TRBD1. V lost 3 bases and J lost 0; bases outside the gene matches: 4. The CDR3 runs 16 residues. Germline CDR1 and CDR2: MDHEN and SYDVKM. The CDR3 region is CASSFNRGSSYNEQFF. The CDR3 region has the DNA TGTGCCAGCAGTTTTAACAGGGGGAGCTCCTACAATGAGCAGTTCTTC.

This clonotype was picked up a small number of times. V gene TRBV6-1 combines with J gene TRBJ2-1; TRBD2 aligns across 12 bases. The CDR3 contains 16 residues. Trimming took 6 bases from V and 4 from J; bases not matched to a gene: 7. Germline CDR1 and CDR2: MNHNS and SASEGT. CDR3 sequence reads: CASSHGGTSGYNEQFF. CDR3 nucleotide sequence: TGTGCCAGCAGCCACGGGGGGACTAGCGGGTACAATGAGCAGTTCTTC.

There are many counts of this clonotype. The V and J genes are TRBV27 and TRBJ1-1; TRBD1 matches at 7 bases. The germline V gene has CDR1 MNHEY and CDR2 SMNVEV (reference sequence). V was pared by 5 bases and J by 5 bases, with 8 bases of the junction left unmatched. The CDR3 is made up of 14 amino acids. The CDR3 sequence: CASSPQLDRTEAFF. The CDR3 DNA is TGTGCCAGCAGTCCACAGCTGGACAGGACTGAAGCTTTCTTT.